This entry concerns a single T cell receptor beta chain. This clone was observed a few times. The antigen it recognizes is unknown. The sample holds no much larger clone one base away, and base qualities are not on file. This entry is derived from a study of PD-1 blockade in classical Hodgkin lymphoma (dated by TCRdb to about 2020). Looking at the study overall: Nivolumab dosing was 3 mg/kg intravenously every 2 weeks, continuing until either disease progression or unacceptable toxicity. The study used CyTOF and TCR beta sequencing to define a peripheral blood immune signature of response to PD-1 blockade in classical Hodgkin lymphoma. Findings and caveats that apply to the study as a whole: Only a single clinical trial cohort was studied, and what caused the repertoire differences, possibly disease activity or prior therapy, remained undefined. By C4D1, a significant rise was seen in CD4+ TCR diversity but not in CD8+ TCR diversity (p=0.0027 vs p=0.16), and the rise was most apparent among complete responders (p=0.02). Trial patients achieving complete response had baseline diversity similar to newly diagnosed patients, whereas partial responders and progressors had significantly lower diversity. Lower diversity was observed in patients in whom nivolumab was started less than 1 year after ASCT, and these patients were excluded from later analyses so that confounding by immune reconstitution would be avoided. Newly diagnosed patients were reported to have lower baseline TCR diversity than healthy donors, and relapsed/refractory patients were reported to have lower baseline TCR diversity still.

The time point label, read with the paper, signifies: cycle 2 day 1 (C2D1) of nivolumab. Every trial patient had relapsed after autologous stem cell transplantation, and cohorts A, B and C differed in prior brentuximab vedotin exposure. The trial cohort was composed of 56 patients with relapsed/refractory classical Hodgkin lymphoma, for whom complete response, partial response or progressive disease was recorded as best overall response. Trial patients were treated with single-agent nivolumab in the multi-cohort phase II CheckMate 205 trial. An independent review committee assessed best overall response by applying the 2007 International Working Group response criteria. Trial PBMCs were collected just before the start of nivolumab (C1D1) and during therapy at cycle 2 day 1 and cycle 4 day 1. Peripheral blood was collected in 8 mL Vacutainer Cell Preparation Tubes, from which PBMCs were isolated by centrifugation and then cryopreserved.

Genomic DNA was extracted with the Qiagen DNeasy kit from unsorted PBMCs and from negatively selected CD4+ and CD8+ fractions. Using primers that anneal to V and J segments, immunoSEQ multiplex PCR amplified the TCR beta CDR3 regions. A synthetic immune receptor repertoire was used to minimize amplification bias, and any remaining bias was removed computationally after sequencing. Concerning the study's data processing: Repertoire diversity was quantified as the Shannon entropy index using custom Python scripts. Unsorted, CD4+ and CD8+ repertoires were examined separately, except in combined analyses, for which CD4+ and CD8+ sequences were merged in silico. A clone was considered expanded if an increase in frequency of at least 2-fold after treatment relative to C1D1 was found, and a pseudocount of 0.5 was applied to clones undetected at baseline. Singleton clones were defined as clones with 0 or 1 copy at C1D1, and non-singleton clones were defined as clones with 2 or more copies. By matching protein sequences in sorted samples from the same patient, clones expanded in unsorted samples were annotated as CD4+, CD8+ or unknown. Wilcoxon tests were applied to paired samples to test diversity changes from C1D1 to C4D1. TCRdb mirrors the immuneACCESS table, restricted to in-frame sequences. Some clones are absent from its copies; in checked studies, under half trace to an unresolved V gene, and the reason for the others is unknown. V and J calls plus clone size are reproduced from that table; the DNA served to infer D and trimming. The sample table shows about 110,000 clones, and 80% to 90% are seen once. The ten largest account for roughly 21% of the sample.

Measured from the cysteine to the phenylalanine, the CDR3 is 18 residues long. CDR3 DNA only is kept here, 54 bases in frame from base 1. Taken from the germline V gene, the CDR1 and CDR2 loops are MNHNS and SASEGT. The V end gives up 1 base and the J end 0 bases, leaving 3 bases in the junction not matched to a gene. This TCR derives from a human donor with classical Hodgkin lymphoma. Sequences were derived from peripheral blood mononuclear cells (PBMCs), sampled before the second cycle of nivolumab. The chain is assembled from TRBV6-1 and TRBJ2-1; the central 13 bases match TRBD2. Read as DNA, the sequence is TGTGCCAGCAGTGAAGAGGGACTAGCGGGATCCTCCTACAATGAGCAGTTCTTC. Its product reads: CASSEEGLAGSSYNEQFF.